This T cell receptor beta chain was profiled in a study of post-analysis software for immune sequencing data. On this clonotype itself: Its matching antigen is unknown.

This CDR3 region has 15 residues. Germline trimming cut 1 base from V and 4 bases from J; bases unmatched to any gene: 4. The V gene's germline CDR1 is MNHEY and CDR2 SMNVEV (reference sequence). Built from TCR beta cDNA, the libraries had unique molecular identifiers in them. Each CDR3 protein gets one entry after TCRdb re-called the PCR reads with MiXCR. The data hold roughly 800,000 distinct CDR3 sequences, with about 43% observed a single time. Study results and limitations: A significant reduction in normalized Chao1 diversity was observed in multiple sclerosis patients versus controls. Compared with controls, patients had more of about 5 TRBV segments, including TRBV5-6, TRBV5-1 and TRBV20-1.

The sequence was obtained from a girl aged 5-17 years with multiple sclerosis. This rearrangement joins TRBV27 to TRBJ2-4; 7 nucleotides match TRBD2. Sequencing was carried out using blood. The CDR3 DNA follows: TGTGCCAGCAGTTTATGGTCTAGCGGTAAAAACATTCAGTACTTC. It codes for CASSLWSSGKNIQYF.